A selection of T cell receptor beta chains follows, all from one sample in a study of Ad26.COV2.S vaccination and SARS-CoV-2 variants. The table came from immunoSEQ multiplex PCR; TCRdb's copy has only in-frame clones and leaves some out. The data show about 350,000 clones, approximately 86% seen once. Material: peripheral blood, obtained in a trial of Ad26.COV2.S vaccine versus placebo. All receptors derive from a person aged 18 to 65 who received the Ad26.COV2.S COVID-19 vaccine or a placebo. Each CDR3 is given with its conserved first and last residue. A D gene is named only where the DNA matches it firmly. Not every row has a clone size; where given, it reads once, few, many or a size class.

TRBJ2-7	TRBV5-1	.	.	TGCGCCAGCAGCTTGGATGGCAGCGACTCCTACGAGCAGTACTTC	CASSLDGSDSYEQYF
TRBJ2-7	TRBV13	.	.	TGTGCCAGCAGCTTAGTAACCGAGCAGTACTTC	CASSLVTEQYF
TRBJ2-7	TRBV25-1	.	.	TGTGCCAGCAGTGATTGGGACACCTACGAGCAGTACTTC	CASSDWDTYEQYF
TRBJ2-2	TRBV7-8	.	.	TGTGCCAGCAGCCCCGCTCTGAACACCGGGGAGCTGTTTTTT	CASSPALNTGELFF
TRBJ2-7	TRBV29-1	.	TRBD1	TGCAGCGTAACTGACAGGGACCCCCCCTACGAGCAGTACTTC	CSVTDRDPPYEQYF
TRBJ1-6	TRBV28	.	.	TGTGCCAGCAGTTTGGTCCCTTCACCCCTCCACTTT	CASSLVPSPLHF
TRBJ1-1	TRBV12-5	.	.	TGTGCTAGTGCCCCCCTACCCTGGCCGAACACTGAAGCTTTCTTT	CASAPLPWPNTEAFF
TRBJ1-4	TRBV4-1	.	.	TGCGCCAGCAGCCAAGGTGTAGCTAATGAAAAACTGTTTTTT	CASSQGVANEKLFF
TRBJ2-1	TRBV7-3	.	TRBD2	TGTGCCAGCAGCTTGCCCCTCAAAGCGGGAGGTGGCAATGAGCAGTTCTTC	CASSLPLKAGGGNEQFF
TRBJ2-1	TRBV24-1	.	.	TGTGCCACCAGTGGGTCGGGGGCGTATGAGCAGTTCTTC	CATSGSGAYEQFF
TRBJ2-6	TRBV18	.	TRBD1	TGTGCCAGCTCACGACGGGACAGCCGAACTGGGGCCAACGTCCTGACTTTC	CASSRRDSRTGANVLTF
TRBJ2-7	TRBV2	.	TRBD1	TGTGCCAGCAGCGGCGAGACAGGGGGGGGCGAGCAGTACTTC	CASSGETGGGEQYF
TRBJ2-1	TRBV29-1	.	TRBD2	TGCAGCCTCCGGCGGGGGGGCTTCTACAATGAGCAGTTCTTC	CSLRRGGFYNEQFF
TRBJ2-3	TRBV6-5	.	TRBD2	TGTGCCAGCAGATTAGCGGGGGGGCTCGTCGATACGCAGTATTTT	CASRLAGGLVDTQYF
TRBJ1-6	TRBV15	once	.	TGTGCCACCAGCAGGGAAAATTCACCCCTCCACTTT	CATSRENSPLHF
TRBJ2-5	TRBV5-1	.	TRBD2	TGCGCCAGCAGCTCTGGGGCTAGCGGGGGGGCCGGAGAGACCCAGTACTTC	CASSSGASGGAGETQYF
TRBJ2-7	TRBV5-1	.	.	TGCGCCAGCAGCGCTGACAACTCCTACGAGCAGTACTTC	CASSADNSYEQYF
TRBJ2-1	TRBV28	.	.	TGTGCCCCCGATGAGCAGTTCTTC	CAPDEQFF
TRBJ1-2	TRBV10-3	.	.	TGTGCCATCAGTGACGTGCCGACAGTGATTAACTATGGCTACACCTTC	CAISDVPTVINYGYTF
TRBJ2-7	TRBV19	.	.	TGTGCCAGTAATCTTGGGGCAGGTGGCACCTTCGAGCAGTACTTC	CASNLGAGGTFEQYF
TRBJ1-1	TRBV7-2	.	.	TGTGCCAGCAGCTTATATTCCGGACAGTCATTAGAAGCTTTCTTT	CASSLYSGQSLEAFF
TRBJ2-5	TRBV7-2	.	TRBD1	TGTGCCAGCAGAACCGGGACAGGGTACGAAGAGACCCAGTACTTC	CASRTGTGYEETQYF
TRBJ2-2	TRBV12-3/TRBV12-4	few	.	TGTGCCAGCAGTGACCCCGGGGAGCTGTTTTTT	CASSDPGELFF